This entry is about one TCR beta chain. Its antigen remains unidentified. V shed 0 bases and J shed 1 base, with 7 bases lying between them. Germline assignment: CDR1 SGDLS and CDR2 YYNGEE. The CDR3 totals 14 residues. This sample is drawn from a study of blood T cells in healthy people across ages. Study-level results: Whereas aged donors had fewer naive CD4+ cells, long-lived donors had more of them and higher diversity.

Primed by a sample-barcoded 5' primer and a J-beta primer mix, a second PCR proceeded for roughly 7 to 12 cycles. Every molecule of cDNA carried a tag from a template-switch adaptor with 12 random nucleotides. TCRdb redid the calling of the 5' RACE reads with MiXCR, one entry per CDR3 protein. This table has roughly 2 million distinct CDR3 sequences, less than 50% appearing once. Material for sequencing was blood. The gene calls are TRBV9 and TRBJ1-1; D is ambiguous. The receptor was derived from a woman aged 40 to 50 in good health. The CDR3 nucleotides are TGTGCCAGCAGCGTAGTGGTCAAGAACACTGAAGCTTTCTTT. Translation: CASSVVVKNTEAFF.